The 20 T cell receptor beta chains below come from one sample, sequenced in a study of T cell clusters in autoimmune cytopenias. One tube held mixed TRB-A and TRB-B primer pools for touch-down PCR. TCRdb re-called the multiplex PCR reads; every CDR3 protein appears as one record, without DNA. In all, the sample yields roughly 4,000 distinct CDR3 sequences. Roughly 38,000 genome equivalents of blood DNA were amplified for TRB. These data were also reused for a study on T cell repertoires in aging, cancer and after chemotherapy.

The specimen sequenced was peripheral blood. These receptors came from a human donor with an autoimmune cytopenia or autoimmune hepatitis (not recorded which).

This clonotype shows up as medium-sized by frequency. V usage is TRBV29-1 and J usage is TRBJ2-5; TCRdb indicates TRBD1, and absent DNA this call remains unverified. The CDR3 is 13 residues long. Germline lookup yields CDR1 SQVTM and CDR2 ANQGSEA. CDR3: CSASRGPGETQYF.

The rearrangement uses TRBV6-5 and TRBJ2-2. This CDR3 region has 15 residues. Germline V gene sequence: CDR1 MNHEY, CDR2 SVGAGI. The CDR3 sequence is CASSYSHPRTGELFF.

This chain links TRBV19 with TRBJ2-5; TCRdb names TRBD1, which stays unverified in the absence of DNA. This CDR3 region has 16 residues. Germline V gene data show CDR1 as LNHDA and CDR2 as SQIVND (reference sequence). CDR3 loop: CASSIASGGRQETQYF.

The rearrangement uses TRBV27 and TRBJ2-1; TCRdb's assignment of TRBD1 cannot be checked, as there is no DNA. The CDR3 consists of 14 residues. CDR1 MNHEY and CDR2 SMNVEV come from the germline V gene (reference sequence). CDR3 region: CASRVPQTVNEQFF.

The chain joins TRBV6-1 to TRBJ2-5; absent DNA, TCRdb's TRBD1 call cannot be checked. The CDR3 runs 17 residues. CDR1 MNHNS and CDR2 SASEGT come from the germline V gene. The CDR3 is CASSERASTGGRETQYF.

The gene calls are TRBV6-6 and TRBJ2-1; as DNA is missing, the TRBD1 call by TCRdb cannot be tested. The CDR3 contains 13 residues. Germline V gene data show CDR1 as MNHNY and CDR2 as SVGAGI (reference sequence). The CDR3 here is CASSYSSGGRQFF.

Measured by frequency, this clonotype is medium-sized. This sequence joins TRBV29-1 and TRBJ2-7; the TCRdb D gene call, TRBD1, has no DNA to confirm it. The CDR3 extends over 14 amino acids. CDR1 is SQVTM and CDR2 is ANQGSEA in the germline V gene. CDR3 region: CSVAGQGVLSEQYF.

The rearrangement uses TRBV27 and TRBJ1-5; TCRdb picks TRBD1, but there is no DNA to check that call. CDR1 and CDR2 from the germline V gene are MNHEY and SMNVEV (reference sequence). The CDR3 covers 15 residues. The CDR3 region is CASSFTGIGNQPQHF.

This chain joins TRBV10-3 and TRBJ2-3; TCRdb's assignment of TRBD1 cannot be checked, as there is no DNA. CDR3 length: 13 amino acids. Germline assignment: CDR1 ENHRY and CDR2 SYGVKD. CDR3 amino acids: CAISRGGFLEQYF.

V gene TRBV15 combines with J gene TRBJ1-4. The CDR3 runs to 14 residues. From germline, CDR1 is LNHNV and CDR2 YYDKDF (reference sequence). CDR3: CATSRVVRIEKLFF.

This clonotype counts as medium-sized by frequency. The chain links TRBV29-1 to TRBJ1-2; TCRdb designates TRBD1, a call that cannot be tested without DNA. The CDR3 has 13 amino acids. CDR1 is SQVTM, CDR2 ANQGSEA, per germline. CDR3 sequence reads: CSVERQTGSGYTF.

This chain uses TRBV6-2 or TRBV6-3 with TRBJ2-3. The CDR3 loop spans 14 amino acids. Germline-derived CDR1 and CDR2 are MNHEY and SVGEGT. CDR3 region: CASSYSTSTDTQYF.

V usage is TRBV5-1 and J usage is TRBJ1-1. The germline gives CDR1 SGHRS, CDR2 YFSETQ. The CDR3 loop spans 11 amino acids. CDR3 residues: CASARDTEAFF.

The chain combines TRBV7-6 with TRBJ1-3; with no DNA, the TCRdb D assignment of TRBD1 cannot be verified. CDR1 SGHVS and CDR2 FNYEAQ come from the germline V gene. The CDR3 runs to 15 residues. This CDR3 is CASSLAPGVGNTIYF.

The chain joins TRBV19 to TRBJ1-1; TCRdb outputs TRBD1, but without DNA this stays unchecked. The CDR3 extends over 15 amino acids. Germline CDR1 reads LNHDA; CDR2 reads SQIVND (reference sequence). The CDR3 spells CASNDKDRLNTEAFF. The complete variable domain, with remaining parts taken from reference TRBV19 and TRBJ1-1, reads DGGITQSPKYLFRKEGQNVTLSCEQNLNHDAMYWYRQDPGQGLRLIYYSQIVNDFQKGDIAEGYSVSREKKESFPLTVTSAQKNPTAFYLCASNDKDRLNTEAFFGQGTRLTVV.

CDR3: CASSLEGRVETQYF. The V gene is TRBV7-9, the J gene TRBJ2-5; the D call of TRBD1 rests on TCRdb alone, since no DNA is present to check it. Germline assignment: CDR1 SEHNR and CDR2 FQNEAQ (reference sequence). The CDR3 runs 14 residues.

The rearrangement uses TRBV11-3 and TRBJ1-1; TCRdb gives TRBD1 as the D gene, but with no DNA this cannot be confirmed. Germline lookup yields CDR1 SGHNT and CDR2 YENEEA. This CDR3 is 12 amino acids long. The CDR3 loop is CASSIPQGGAFF.

The J gene is TRBJ1-2, the V gene TRBV7-2. The CDR3 has 14 residues. From germline, CDR1 is SGHTA and CDR2 FQGNSA. The CDR3 sequence: CASSLVRLFYGYTF.

CDR3 sequence: CASSSGTSRTDTQYF. J is TRBJ2-3 and V is TRBV7-9; TCRdb selects TRBD1, and the lack of DNA leaves this call unchecked. Germline values: CDR1 SEHNR, CDR2 FQNEAQ (reference sequence). The CDR3 is 15 amino acids.

This chain uses TRBV19 with TRBJ1-6. The CDR3 runs 14 residues. CDR1 LNHDA and CDR2 SQIVND come from the germline V gene (reference sequence). CDR3 amino acids: CASSMVSKNSPLHF.